Detailed here is one T cell receptor (beta chain). What this receptor recognizes is not known. No much larger clone exists at a distance of one base, and base qualities are not known. CDR1 SQVTM and CDR2 ANQGSEA are derived from the germline V gene. Unmatched junction bases come to 1, with V trimmed by 4 bases and J by 5 bases. The CDR3 contains 11 residues, cysteine and phenylalanine counted. Only the CDR3 region is kept as DNA, spanning 33 bases read in frame from base 1. These data are taken from a study of regulatory T cells in long-lasting Graves disease (TCRdb year 2021). With respect to the entire study: Newly diagnosed Graves' disease patients had taken antithyroid drugs for less than 3 months. Persistent Graves' disease patients were compared with newly diagnosed Graves' disease patients by peripheral blood TCR sequencing and RNA sequencing. The study was registered as a clinical trial and conducted in China. A total of around 35 samples underwent TCR sequencing: about 13 from persistent and roughly 20 from newly diagnosed Graves' disease patients.

Beyond this particular receptor, the publication reports: Persistent Graves' disease patients showed lower TCR Shannon entropy and fewer highly expanded clones than newly diagnosed patients, suggesting clonal expansion. Sequencing and analysis were restricted to the TCR beta chain. Peripheral blood alone was examined, since thyroid tissue, which constituted the primary lesion, could not be accessed. More public clonotypes were shared among persistent patients (roughly 3,000) than among newly diagnosed patients (966). The small sample size was acknowledged by the authors as a limitation that may reduce accuracy. TRBV28, TRBJ1-2 and TRBJ2-5 were preferentially used in persistent disease, while TRBV20-1 and TRBJ2-1 were favored in newly diagnosed disease.

The intended sense of this specimen's time point label: newly diagnosed GD, antithyroid drugs for less than 3 months. For both TCR sequencing and RNA sequencing, RNA was extracted from PBMCs using TRIzol. The diagnosis of Graves' disease was made according to American Thyroid Association guidelines. Patients were recruited from an endocrinology department in Xi'an, China. Each patient gave around 9.2 milliliters of peripheral blood, collected in an EDTA anticoagulant tube. Ficoll Paque Plus density gradient separation was used to isolate PBMCs, and no further T cell sorting was done. An Agilent 2100 Bioanalyzer and agarose gel were used to check RNA quality, and a NanoDrop 2000 was used to measure RNA concentration. The library was obtained by multiplex PCR. TCRdb shows the sequencer as Illumina HiSeq 4000. To build TCR beta libraries, CDR3 regions were amplified by Arm-PCR using iRepertoire HTBI primers. Before sequencing, the PCR products went through gel purification. Concerning the study's data processing: Gene usage analysis of CDR3 amino acid clonotypes relied on the 60 or so TRBV and 14 TRBJ segments identified across samples. COPE and FqMerger were used to merge the filtered high-quality paired reads into contigs. BLAST was used to align contigs to IMGT TRBV, TRBD and TRBJ reference genes, and CDR3 was defined according to IMGT. Highly expanded clones were defined as clonotypes with a frequency above 0.1%. Shannon entropy was used to measure repertoire diversity, and the Gini coefficient was used to measure V-J evenness. A clonotype was considered public if more than one individual shared it. TCRdb reran the public reads through fastp at Q25 and MiXCR, keeping productive beta chains. Rows matching on CDR3 protein sequence are summarized as one entry with the most common DNA and genes. The V and J calls here are based on TCRdb, not the publication. In all, the sample holds over 350,000 distinct CDR3 sequences, and approximately 14% of those were seen once. The biggest ten clones account for approximately 17% of the sample.

These same records also appear under a second study, on T cells in Graves' hyperthyroidism and ophthalmopathy. The second publication reports: Graves' hyperthyroidism was defined as stable when no progression to ophthalmopathy occurred over 18 months of follow-up. Hyperthyroidism patients were aged 18 to 65 years and newly diagnosed, with disease duration of less than 2 months. Any patient with an uncontrolled infection, another autoimmune disease, pregnancy or lactation was excluded. Diagnoses relied on clinical symptoms, serum thyroxine and TRAb, thyroid ultrasound and orbital computed tomography. The first round of RT-PCR for the TCR CDR3 was performed with the HTBI primer set and the Qiagen OneStep RT-PCR kit. Most expanded thyroid clonotypes (frequency above 0.001) were also detected in blood, suggesting blood repertoires may reflect thyroid immune responses. Ophthalmopathy was separated from stable hyperthyroidism by a 13 V-J signature model, with 87.88% sensitivity and 81% to 82% specificity obtained in cross-validation and 80%/75% obtained in testing. In validation, the model predicted progression to ophthalmopathy a median of about 6 months before onset, with about 71% sensitivity and nearly 75% specificity. To identify TCR V-J signatures that set the groups apart, the researchers used a discovery cohort of roughly 100 patients, made up of under 50 with Graves' ophthalmopathy and about 60 with stable Graves' hyperthyroidism. Whether ophthalmopathy could be predicted prospectively was tested in an independent validation cohort made up of roughly 19 hyperthyroidism patients plus 17 patients who later progressed to ophthalmopathy. The 90 to 100 discovery patients were randomly split 7:3 into training and test sets. In addition, the study compared T-cell repertoires in thyroid tissue and in blood from several Graves' hyperthyroidism patients. After blood sampling, hyperthyroidism patients were treated with methimazole at a starting dose of 30 mg daily, and ophthalmopathy patients were treated with high-dose intravenous methylprednisolone. A second multiplex PCR round built the libraries, followed by size selection and purification. Paired-end sequencing of the libraries was performed with 100 bp reads on an Illumina HiSeq2000. SOAPnuke was used to process the raw data, removing reads that contained adapters or uncalled bases, had a mean Phred below 15, or lacked an exact match to the constant primer or identifier. High-quality paired reads were merged with COPE v1.2.5, and unique nucleotide sequences were defined as clonotypes. MiTCR v1.1 was used to align the clonotypes against IMGT TRBV, TRBD and TRBJ reference segments. Analysis was restricted to V-J combinations with a frequency above 0.0001, which covered 98% to 99.2% of repertoires. A TCS score was defined as the ratio of F50 (clonal expansion) to E x V (chaos), with BLOSUM62-based TCRdist applied between CDR3 peptides within each V-J. Welch's t-statistics and random forest reduced several hundred V-J features to 13, which were used in a naive Bayes classifier (R e1071). No statistical method was used to set the sample size in advance, and investigators knew the group allocation. According to the paper, TCR Vbeta CDR3 sequencing was carried out on 120 to 150 peripheral blood samples, which came from fewer than 50 ophthalmopathy, approximately 78 hyperthyroidism and some 17 progressor patients.

The rearrangement joined TRBV29-1 to TRBJ2-7; a stretch of 8 junction bases matches TRBD1. Material: peripheral blood mononuclear cells (PBMCs), obtained at new diagnosis, from a patient treated with antithyroid drugs. This TCR derives from a woman in her 50s with Graves disease. Donor details come from another sample of the same person, matched by shared clones. The nucleotide sequence reads as follows: TGCAGCGTTGGGACAGGGAACGAGCAGTACTTC. This gives the protein CSVGTGNEQYF.